What follows are 21 T cell receptor beta chains derived from one specimen sequenced in a study of graft-versus-host responses after intestinal transplantation. These receptors' targets are unknown. The assay was immunoSEQ multiplex PCR, and TCRdb's table has in-frame clones only and misses some. The sample lists just over 40,000 clones, approximately 95% seen once, with around 0.53% in the top ten. The source was unstimulated CD8+ T cells sorted from spleen or lymph node cells, collected before transplant. The receptors stem from a human donor who was the organ donor for an intestinal transplant.

This chain links TRBV5-5 with TRBJ2-3; maybe TRBD1 (6 bases). Per germline, CDR1 SGHKS and CDR2 YYEKEE (reference sequence). V was cut by 4 bases and J by 4 bases, with 16 bases left in between. The CDR3 is 15 amino acids. The CDR3 nucleotides read TGTGCCAGCAGCCAGAGACAGGTTGAAGCAGATACGCAGTATTTT. It is translated as CASSQRQVEADTQYF.

Remarks on this clone: Since the CDR3 does not end with the conserved phenylalanine or tryptophan, this likely comes from a read error. Because the CDR3's place on the DNA is in doubt, the DNA is left out and the CDR3 is given as listed by TCRdb. The rearrangement links TRBV7-9 to TRBJ1-3. CDR1 and CDR2 (germline): SEHNR, FQNEAQ (reference sequence). The CDR3 is 8 amino acids long, termini counted. The CDR3 loop reads CASSRKRR.

The chain couples TRBV6-5 to TRBJ2-3; D uncertain. Trimming cost V 7 bases and J 1 base, with 9 bases left between them. Germline V gene data show CDR1 as MNHEY and CDR2 as SVGAGI. The CDR3 is made up of 13 amino acids. The CDR3 reads CASKWQGTDTQYF. The CDR3 DNA is TGTGCCAGCAAGTGGCAGGGCACAGATACGCAGTATTTT.

The chain combines TRBV4-3 with TRBJ2-4; the match to TRBD1 covers 11 bases. Germline V lookup: CDR1 LGHNA, CDR2 YSLEER. The V gene end was trimmed by 0 bases and the J gene end by 0 bases; junction bases not matched to a gene: 7. The CDR3 consists of 19 residues. CDR3 protein: CASSQDRTGGLRAKNIQYF. The DNA for the CDR3 is TGCGCCAGCAGCCAAGACCGGACAGGGGGCTTGAGAGCCAAAAACATTCAGTACTTC.

The rearrangement uses TRBV5-1 and TRBJ2-3, with 12 positions matching TRBD2. This CDR3 contains 16 residues. Germline assignment: CDR1 SGHRS and CDR2 YFSETQ. Trimming cost V 3 bases and J 0 bases; bases outside gene matches: 2. The CDR3 bases are TGCGCCAGCAGCTCTAGCGGGGGGGCTAGCACAGATACGCAGTATTTT. It specifies CASSSSGGASTDTQYF.

The chain uses TRBV27 and TRBJ1-1; the D is unclear. CDR3 length: 14 residues. V was trimmed by 7 bases and J by 1 base, leaving 13 bases between them. CDR1 is MNHEY, CDR2 SMNVEV, per germline (reference sequence). The CDR3 region has the DNA TGTGCCAGCACCCCTATGGGCCCGAACACTGAAGCTTTCTTT. It specifies CASTPMGPNTEAFF.

The chain joins TRBV9 to TRBJ2-5; 8 nucleotides match TRBD2. CDR3 length: 15 amino acids. CDR1 SGDLS and CDR2 YYNGEE come from the germline V gene. V trimming: 3 bases; J trimming: 5 bases; junction bases outside the gene matches: 9. CDR3 nucleotide sequence: TGTGCCAGCAGCGAGCAGGGGTCTAGCGGGGAGACCCAGTACTTC. Amino acid sequence: CASSEQGSSGETQYF.

The CDR3: CASSYTWSNGVLSYTF. The CDR3 DNA follows: TGTGCCAGCAGTTATACCTGGTCGAACGGGGTCCTCAGCTACACCTTC. The chain couples TRBV27 to TRBJ1-2; D not resolved. The CDR3 sequence is 16 residues long. Trimming left V 4 bases short and J 9 bases short, with 24 bases between. From germline, CDR1 is MNHEY and CDR2 SMNVEV (reference sequence).

The chain uses TRBV11-3 and TRBJ2-1; TRBD2 matches 9 bases. The CDR3 runs to 15 residues. Germline V CDR1 and CDR2: SGHNT, YENEEA. V trimming: 0 bases; J trimming: 9 bases; junction bases outside the gene matches: 6. The CDR3 region is CASSLERGGASEQFF. CDR3 DNA: TGTGCCAGCAGCTTAGAGCGCGGGGGGGCCAGTGAGCAGTTCTTC.

The genes are TRBV19 and TRBJ2-1; 13 bases are shared with TRBD2. CDR3 length equals 15 residues. In germline, CDR1 is LNHDA, CDR2 SQIVND (reference sequence). V lost 6 bases and J lost 6; bases outside the gene matches: 5. The CDR3 protein is CASRNTSGGANEQFF. Written as DNA, the CDR3 is TGTGCCAGTAGAAATACTAGCGGGGGGGCCAATGAGCAGTTCTTC.

The V and J genes are TRBV25-1 and TRBJ1-3, with D tentatively TRBD1 (6 bases). The V gene's germline CDR1 is MGHDK and CDR2 SYGVNS. The CDR3 contains 16 residues. V gave up 2 bases and J gave up 1 base, with 12 bases separating them. For the CDR3, the DNA is TGTGCCAGCAGTGAACCTTCAGGGGTTTCTGGAAACACCATATATTTT. Translation: CASSEPSGVSGNTIYF.

A word on this clone: A junction boundary mismatches the germline segment, possibly from a read error. The J gene is TRBJ2-1, the V gene TRBV4-3; D is ambiguous. The germline V gene has CDR1 LGHNA and CDR2 YSLEER. This CDR3 has 15 amino acids. The CDR3 nucleotides are TGCGCCAGCAGCAGGGTAAGGAAATCCTACAATGAGCAGCTCTTC. Amino acid sequence: CASSRVRKSYNEQLF.

The chain employs TRBV2 and TRBJ2-7; 9 bases are a match to TRBD2. This CDR3 region has 14 residues. CDR1 and CDR2 (germline): SNHLY, FYNNEI. V trimming: 1 base; J trimming: 8 bases; junction bases outside the gene matches: 6. As DNA, the CDR3 is TGTGCCAGCAGTGAAGTAGGGACTAGCCGTCAGCAGTACTTC. Protein sequence: CASSEVGTSRQQYF. Complete variable domain (other parts from reference TRBV2 and TRBJ2-7): EPEVTQTPSHQVTQMGQEVILRCVPISNHLYFYWYRQILGQKVEFLVSFYNNEISEKSEIFDDQFSVERPDGSNFTLKIRSTKLEDSAMYFCASSEVGTSRQQYFGPGTRLTVT.

The chain recombines TRBV27 with TRBJ2-3; D call uncertain. The CDR3 loop spans 12 amino acids. Trimming took 6 bases from V and 2 from J, leaving 6 bases between them. The germline V gene encodes CDR1 MNHEY and CDR2 SMNVEV (reference sequence). CDR3 sequence: CASSPNTDTQYF. The CDR3 DNA is TGTGCCAGCAGCCCAAACACAGATACGCAGTATTTT.

The J gene is TRBJ1-2, the V gene TRBV27; maybe TRBD1 (6 bases). Trimming shortened V by 6 bases and J by 1 base, and 12 bases separated the two germline ends. The CDR3 consists of 14 residues. Germline V gene lookup returns CDR1 MNHEY and CDR2 SMNVEV (reference sequence). The CDR3 DNA reads TGTGCCAGCAGATCACTACAGGGTAACTATGGCTACACCTTC. Translated: CASRSLQGNYGYTF.

This rearrangement joins TRBV5-1 to TRBJ1-1, with D possibly being TRBD1 (5 bases). CDR1 and CDR2 (germline): SGHRS, YFSETQ. V shed 0 bases and J shed 5 bases, with 8 bases lying between them. There are 13 residues in the CDR3. The CDR3 region is CASSLGWGTEAFF. CDR3 DNA: TGCGCCAGCAGCTTGGGGTGGGGGACTGAAGCTTTCTTT.

This clone has only one observation. This sequence joins TRBV9 and TRBJ2-3; D is possibly TRBD1 (6 bases). The germline gives CDR1 SGDLS, CDR2 YYNGEE. The V end was cut by 4 bases, the J end by 5 bases, with 26 bases between. The CDR3 is 18 amino acids. The CDR3 is CASSPNSPQGKPRDTQYF. The CDR3 bases are TGTGCCAGCAGCCCCAACTCCCCACAGGGTAAACCCCGAGATACGCAGTATTTT.

The CDR3 spells CASSQDRGVQPQHF. The CDR3 region has the DNA TGCGCCAGCAGCCAAGACAGGGGCGTGCAGCCCCAGCATTTT. The chain links TRBV4-3 to TRBJ1-5, with a tentative D call TRBD1 (6 bases). The CDR3 spans 14 residues. Germline V gene sequence: CDR1 LGHNA, CDR2 YSLEER. Trimming removed 0 bases at V and 7 bases at J, with 10 bases between.

This sequence joins TRBV6-1 and TRBJ1-2; D is perhaps TRBD1 (5 bases). Germline CDR1 is MNHNS and CDR2 is SASEGT. V was shortened by 5 bases and J by 8 bases, with 15 bases between the two germline ends. This CDR3 region has 13 residues. The CDR3 reads CASSYSSGKGYTF. CDR3 nucleotides: TGTGCCAGCAGTTATTCCTCAGGGAAAGGCTACACCTTC.

The chain combines TRBV6-1 with TRBJ1-5; D gene unclear. The CDR3 is 13 amino acids. V was shortened by 10 bases and J by 5 bases, with 15 bases between the two germline ends. The germline V gene encodes CDR1 MNHNS and CDR2 SASEGT. The CDR3 is CATRRFPYQPQHF. CDR3 coding DNA: TGTGCCACCAGGCGTTTCCCCTATCAGCCCCAGCATTTT.

This chain links TRBV6-4 with TRBJ1-1, with D unresolved. CDR1 MRHNA and CDR2 SNTAGT come from the germline V gene. Trimming removed 4 bases from V and 0 bases from J, with 15 bases in between. The CDR3 is made up of 16 amino acids. As DNA, the CDR3 is TGTGCCAGCAGTGGAATCACAGCGAAGATGAACACTGAAGCTTTCTTT. It encodes CASSGITAKMNTEAFF.